The present TCR beta chain was sequenced within a study of identical twins. V lost 4 bases, J lost 1 base, and 8 bases lay in between. Germline values: CDR1 SNHLY, CDR2 FYNNEI. The length of the CDR3 is 14 residues. To note about this clonotype: Its antigen remains unidentified.

Template switching, a step in the protocol, added a universal primer site, and cDNA carried unique molecular identifiers. TCRdb reprocessed the 5' RACE reads with MiXCR, giving one entry per CDR3 protein. The sample holds 350,000 or so distinct CDR3 sequences; around an eighth are singletons and the top ten take around 6.9%. The study, taken as a whole, reports: Cross-sectional statistics underpinned the conclusions; the same donors were not followed. For monozygotic twins, models underestimated out-of-frame TCR alpha sharing. Potential partial confounding of zero-insertion analyses by invariant MAIT and iNKT cells was noted.

The sample also formed part of further work on yellow fever vaccine responses in identical twins.

Sequenced material: CD8+ T cells sorted from blood. The chain recombines TRBV2 with TRBJ2-1; perhaps D is TRBD1 or TRBD2 (5 bases each). The receptor was isolated from a woman aged 18-29 years in good health. The CDR3: CASSVGVSYNEQFF. The CDR3, as DNA: TGTGCCAGCAGTGTGGGGGTATCCTACAATGAGCAGTTCTTC.